The 26 T cell receptor beta chains listed next were all sequenced from one sample in a study of CD8 T cells in Susac syndrome. With random hexamers, reverse transcription was performed on about 0.5 to 1 ug of RNA. TCRdb recomputed calls from the immunoSEQ multiplex PCR reads with MiXCR, one row per CDR3 protein. In the table there are around 170,000 distinct CDR3 sequences, roughly 94% of which are singletons. The sequenced sample consisted of CD8+ T cells from PBMCs. These receptors were collected from a human donor with Susac syndrome.

The V and J genes are TRBV2 and TRBJ2-1, with D perhaps TRBD2 (6 bases). CDR1 and CDR2 (germline): SNHLY, FYNNEI. Trimming stripped 6 bases from V and 7 bases from J, with 22 bases between. The CDR3 length is 16 residues. Written as DNA, the CDR3 is TGTGCCAGCAGGCTCTCGGGGACTGCCCGTCTGAATGAGCAGTTCTTC. Translated, it gives CASRLSGTARLNEQFF.

This CDR3 reads CASSQRHDEQYF. The CDR3 coding sequence is TGTGCCAGCAGCCAGAGACATGACGAGCAGTACTTC. The rearrangement joins TRBV7-9 to TRBJ2-7; no firm D call. Germline values: CDR1 SEHNR, CDR2 FQNEAQ (reference sequence). The CDR3 has 12 amino acids. Trimming left V 5 bases short and J 5 bases short, with 10 bases between. Looking up the rest from reference TRBV7-9 and TRBJ2-7 gives the full variable domain: DTGVSQNPRHKITKRGQNVTFRCDPISEHNRLYWYRQTLGQGPEFLTYFQNEAQLEKSRLLSDRFSAERPKGSFSTLEIQRTEQGDSAMYLCASSQRHDEQYFGPGTRLTVT.

This clonotype has more than one count but fewer than ten. J is TRBJ2-3 and V is TRBV12-3 or TRBV12-4; D remains ambiguous. The CDR3 is made up of 12 amino acids. V was trimmed by 1 base and J by 5 bases, leaving 4 bases between them. The CDR3 here is CASSLGRDTQYF. DNA of the CDR3: TGTGCCAGCAGTTTAGGTAGAGATACGCAGTATTTT.

This chain joins TRBV5-1 and TRBJ2-1; possible D gene TRBD1, 6 bases. Germline assignment: CDR1 SGHRS and CDR2 YFSETQ. This CDR3 has 16 amino acids. The germline V and J ends were trimmed by 4 bases and 2 bases, with 16 bases remaining between them. In DNA, the CDR3 is TGCGCCAGCAGCACTATACAGGGATATCCCTACAATGAGCAGTTCTTC. It yields the protein CASSTIQGYPYNEQFF. Variable domain in full (rest from reference TRBV5-1 and TRBJ2-1): KAGVTQTPRYLIKTRGQQVTLSCSPISGHRSVSWYQQTPGQGLQFLFEYFSETQRNKGNFPGRFSGRQFSNSRSEMNVSTLELGDSALYLCASSTIQGYPYNEQFFGPGTRLTVL.

This clonotype was counted between two and nine times. The gene calls are TRBV5-6 and TRBJ2-1; D perhaps matches TRBD2 (5 bases). This CDR3 is built from 15 residues. Trimming removed 2 bases from V and 4 bases from J, with 13 bases in between. The germline V gene has CDR1 SGHDT and CDR2 YYEEEE. The CDR3, as DNA: TGTGCCAGCAGCTTAGGGAGCTATTCTTACAATGAGCAGTTCTTC. Translation: CASSLGSYSYNEQFF.

The V and J genes are TRBV20-1 and TRBJ1-2; TRBD1 matches 8 bases. CDR1 is DFQATT, CDR2 SNEGSKA, per germline (reference sequence). The CDR3 contains 15 residues. With 1 base clipped from V and 6 bases from J, the junction kept 10 bases outside the gene matches. CDR3 region: CSARVSDRAKNGYTF. CDR3 nucleotide sequence: TGCAGTGCTAGAGTCTCGGACAGGGCTAAGAATGGCTACACCTTC.

The chain employs TRBV3-1 and TRBJ2-3, with 12 bases lining up with TRBD2. V dropped 3 bases and J dropped 2; count of bases not matched to a gene: 6. Looked up from germline, CDR1 is LGHDT and CDR2 is YNNKEL (reference sequence). The CDR3 sequence is 17 residues long. CDR3 residues: CASSHFGLAGYTDTQYF. CDR3 sequence (DNA): TGTGCCAGCAGCCACTTTGGACTAGCGGGGTACACAGATACGCAGTATTTT.

V and J are TRBV5-6 and TRBJ2-1; D call uncertain. Germline V gives CDR1 SGHDT, CDR2 YYEEEE. Deletions cut 1 base from V and 1 base from J, with 12 bases between. This CDR3 has 16 residues. The CDR3 DNA follows: TGTGCCAGCAGCTTGTTCCCCGAATCTTCCTACAATGAGCAGTTCTTC. Residues: CASSLFPESSYNEQFF.

The V call is TRBV7-9, the J call TRBJ2-1; D unresolved. CDR3 length: 14 amino acids. The germline gives CDR1 SEHNR, CDR2 FQNEAQ (reference sequence). V was cut by 1 base and J by 14 bases, with 18 bases left in between. The CDR3 DNA is TGTGCCAGCAGCTTAGATGATCGGTCAGGTCGTGAGTTCTTC. This codes for CASSLDDRSGREFF.

The chain combines TRBV11-1 with TRBJ2-1, with no clear D. From germline, CDR1 is SGHAT and CDR2 FQDESV (reference sequence). This CDR3 is 17 amino acids long. Deletions cut 4 bases from V and 0 bases from J, with 16 bases between. The CDR3 coding sequence is TGTGCCAGCAGCTCATTGACTGGCAGTCACTCCTACAATGAGCAGTTCTTC. Amino acid sequence: CASSSLTGSHSYNEQFF.

The CDR3 loop reads CASWGLAGPGELFF. Here the CDR3 DNA reads TGTGCCAGCTGGGGACTAGCGGGTCCCGGGGAGCTGTTTTTT. J is TRBJ2-2 and V is TRBV12-3 or TRBV12-4, with 12 positions matching TRBD2. The trim removed 8 bases at V and 6 bases at J, leaving 4 bases unmatched. This CDR3 region has 14 residues.

The chain recombines TRBV5-6 with TRBJ1-3; 10 bases are shared with TRBD1. Germline loops: CDR1 SGHDT, CDR2 YYEEEE. The V segment lost 3 bases and the J segment 0 bases; nucleotides outside the gene matches: 0. This CDR3 contains 15 residues. The CDR3 DNA sequence: TGTGCCAGCAGCTGGACAGGGGGCTCTGGAAACACCATATATTTT. Its protein product is CASSWTGGSGNTIYF.

The V gene is TRBV7-9, the J gene TRBJ2-4, with no clear D. V was trimmed by 5 bases and J by 6 bases, leaving 17 bases between them. Germline CDR1 SEHNR, CDR2 FQNEAQ (reference sequence). This CDR3 region has 15 residues. CDR3 DNA sequence: TGTGCCAGCAGCACCAATCGGGCCGGCTTAAACATTCAGTACTTC. It is translated as CASSTNRAGLNIQYF.

This clonotype was observed a handful of times. This chain connects TRBV19 to TRBJ2-3; D unresolved. Trimming removed 5 bases from V and 0 bases from J, with 6 bases in between. In germline, CDR1 is LNHDA, CDR2 SQIVND (reference sequence). CDR3 length: 13 amino acids. Here the CDR3 reads CASSLISTDTQYF. Here the CDR3 DNA reads TGTGCCAGTAGTCTAATTAGCACAGATACGCAGTATTTT.

The V and J genes are TRBV29-1 and TRBJ2-5; TRBD2 matches at 11 bases. The CDR3 totals 14 residues. Looked up from germline, CDR1 is SQVTM and CDR2 is ANQGSEA. V lost 6 bases and J lost 2; bases outside the gene matches: 5. CDR3 bases: TGCAGCGTGGAACTAGCGGGGGTACAAGAGACCCAGTACTTC. Amino acids: CSVELAGVQETQYF.

The chain uses TRBV7-9 and TRBJ1-2, with D hard to call. The length of the CDR3 is 13 residues. Germline V gene lookup returns CDR1 SEHNR and CDR2 FQNEAQ (reference sequence). The germline V and J ends were trimmed by 8 bases and 9 bases, with 19 bases remaining between them. This CDR3 is CASCPQREDSYTF. The CDR3 region has the DNA TGTGCCAGCTGCCCGCAGCGGGAGGATAGCTACACCTTC.

V usage is TRBV2 and J usage is TRBJ2-7; no reliable D call. This CDR3 has 16 amino acids. V gave up 2 bases and J gave up 5 bases, with 19 bases separating them. Germline lookup yields CDR1 SNHLY and CDR2 FYNNEI. For the CDR3, the DNA is TGTGCCAGCAGTGAAATAAGCAGTCTATCACCCCACGAGCAGTACTTC. Protein product: CASSEISSLSPHEQYF. Variable domain in full (rest from reference TRBV2 and TRBJ2-7): EPEVTQTPSHQVTQMGQEVILRCVPISNHLYFYWYRQILGQKVEFLVSFYNNEISEKSEIFDDQFSVERPDGSNFTLKIRSTKLEDSAMYFCASSEISSLSPHEQYFGPGTRLTVT.

V gene TRBV6-6 combines with J gene TRBJ2-7, with D hard to call. The germline V and J ends were trimmed by 6 bases and 2 bases, with 5 bases remaining between them. CDR3 length: 11 residues. Germline V gene data show CDR1 as MNHNY and CDR2 as SVGAGI (reference sequence). The CDR3 reads CASSHTYEQYF. The CDR3 nucleotides are TGTGCCAGCAGCCATACCTACGAGCAGTACTTC.

This chain joins TRBV28 and TRBJ2-5; TRBD2 matches at 14 bases. The CDR3 runs 17 residues. J was trimmed by 3 bases and V by 4 bases; bases with no gene match: 7. CDR1 is MDHEN and CDR2 is SYDVKM in the germline V gene. In nucleotides, the CDR3 is TGTGCCAGCAGTTCCCTTGGGGGACTAGCGGGAGAAGAGACCCAGTACTTC. It yields the protein CASSSLGGLAGEETQYF.

CDR3 loop: CASSPVGAGNTGELFF. CDR3 bases: TGTGCCAGCAGCCCAGTGGGCGCGGGAAACACCGGGGAGCTGTTTTTT. This rearrangement joins TRBV5-4 to TRBJ2-2, with TRBD2 as a possible D gene (6 bases). Germline lookup yields CDR1 SGHNT and CDR2 YYREEE (reference sequence). The CDR3 covers 16 residues. Between the trimmed V and J ends, which lost 4 bases and 2 bases, there was a span of 15 bases.

CDR3: CASSPRTDTTNEKLFF. The CDR3 coding sequence is TGTGCCAGCAGTCCGAGGACAGATACAACTAATGAAAAACTGTTTTTT. This sequence joins TRBV27 and TRBJ1-4; D possibly corresponds to TRBD1 (6 bases). Germline assignment: CDR1 MNHEY and CDR2 SMNVEV (reference sequence). The CDR3 covers 16 residues. Trimming pared 5 bases from V and 0 bases from J, leaving 13 bases between. Full variable domain (missing parts from reference TRBV27 and TRBJ1-4): EAQVTQNPRYLITVTGKKLTVTCSQNMNHEYMSWYRQDPGLGLRQIYYSMNVEVTDKGDVPEGYKVSRKEKRNFPLILESPSPNQTSLYFCASSPRTDTTNEKLFFGSGTQLSVL.

This chain's CDR3 is CSVAGQAYEQYF. DNA of the CDR3: TGCAGCGTCGCCGGACAGGCCTACGAGCAGTACTTC. The chain joins TRBV29-1 to TRBJ2-7; TRBD1 matches 7 bases. The germline CDR1 and CDR2 sequences are SQVTM and ANQGSEA. The CDR3 sequence is 12 residues long. V lost 6 bases to trimming and J lost 2 bases; unmatched junction nucleotides: 4.

This chain links TRBV11-1 with TRBJ1-1; D is undetermined. Per germline, CDR1 SGHAT and CDR2 FQDESV (reference sequence). This CDR3 region has 15 residues. Trimming removed 1 base from V and 1 base from J, with 10 bases in between. CDR3 residues: CASSLGRGENTEAFF. CDR3 DNA: TGTGCCAGCAGCTTAGGGCGAGGAGAGAACACTGAAGCTTTCTTT.

Only one count was recorded for this clonotype. The chain employs TRBV19 and TRBJ2-2; D is possibly TRBD1 or TRBD2 (5 bases each). The CDR3 runs to 14 residues. Germline-derived CDR1 and CDR2 are LNHDA and SQIVND (reference sequence). V was shortened by 4 bases and J by 4 bases, with 10 bases between the two germline ends. CDR3 protein: CASSSGGFTGELFF. Here the CDR3 DNA reads TGTGCCAGTAGTAGTGGGGGTTTCACCGGGGAGCTGTTTTTT.

The chain carries TRBV2 and TRBJ2-3; the D is unclear. Trimming took off 7 bases at V and 5 bases at J, with 13 bases between the two ends. The CDR3 runs 13 residues. The germline V gene has CDR1 SNHLY and CDR2 FYNNEI. CDR3 coding DNA: TGTGCCAGCATGGGTGAGAAGGAAGATACGCAGTATTTT. Translation gives CASMGEKEDTQYF.

The chain is built from TRBV12-3 or TRBV12-4 and TRBJ2-7; 9 bases fit TRBD1. The length of the CDR3 is 15 residues. Trimming took 6 bases from V and 3 from J; bases not matched to a gene: 9. The CDR3 DNA reads TGTGCCAGCAGAACCGGGACAGGGTACGACTACGAGCAGTACTTC. Encoded protein: CASRTGTGYDYEQYF.